These 5 T cell receptor beta chains originate from one sample sequenced in a study of blood T cell repertoires in COVID-19. The data were produced by immunoSEQ multiplex PCR, yet TCRdb's version contains in-frame clones alone and is incomplete. The sample comprises roughly 86,000 clones, more than 75% of which are singletons, and 5.1% rests with the top ten. The sequenced material came from peripheral blood. These receptors came from a man aged 35 to 55 with acute or convalescent COVID-19.

The chain recombines TRBV6-5 with TRBJ1-1, with D perhaps TRBD1 (6 bases). The CDR3 runs 13 residues. The germline CDR1 and CDR2 sequences are MNHEY and SVGAGI. V gave up 6 bases and J gave up 1 base, with 9 bases separating them. The CDR3 loop reads CASRPQGNTEAFF. Here the CDR3 DNA reads TGTGCCAGCAGACCACAGGGGAACACTGAAGCTTTCTTT.

The rearrangement uses TRBV2 and TRBJ1-5; no definite D call. V was clipped by 8 bases and J by 7 bases, with 9 bases between them. The CDR3 length is 11 residues. Per germline, CDR1 SNHLY and CDR2 FYNNEI. For the CDR3, the DNA is TGTGCCAGCCGACAATCACAGCCCCAGCATTTT. Its protein is CASRQSQPQHF.

The genes are TRBV5-1 and TRBJ1-2; the match to TRBD1 covers 7 bases. Trimming took 0 bases from V and 4 from J; bases not matched to a gene: 3. In germline, CDR1 is SGHRS, CDR2 YFSETQ. There are 14 residues in the CDR3. CDR3 amino acids: CASSLAGDSYGYTF. Written as DNA, the CDR3 is TGCGCCAGCAGCTTGGCCGGGGACAGCTATGGCTACACCTTC. The complete variable domain, with remaining parts taken from reference TRBV5-1 and TRBJ1-2, reads KAGVTQTPRYLIKTRGQQVTLSCSPISGHRSVSWYQQTPGQGLQFLFEYFSETQRNKGNFPGRFSGRQFSNSRSEMNVSTLELGDSALYLCASSLAGDSYGYTFGSGTRLTVV.

This chain links TRBV10-3 with TRBJ2-3, with 8 positions matching TRBD2. The germline V gene encodes CDR1 ENHRY and CDR2 SYGVKD. The CDR3 contains 15 residues. The ends lost 2 bases at V and 3 bases at J; junction bases unmatched: 4. In DNA form, the CDR3 reads TGTGCCATCAGTGAGAGAGCGGGAGAGACAGATACGCAGTATTTT. Residues: CAISERAGETDTQYF.

This sequence joins TRBV6-2 or TRBV6-3 and TRBJ2-7; 8 bases agree with TRBD1. The V gene's germline CDR1 is MNHEY and CDR2 SVGEGT. The CDR3 spans 15 residues. The V and J ends lost 2 bases and 5 bases, in that order; junction bases with no gene match: 8. The CDR3 loop reads CASSYLRTGNNEQYF. The CDR3 coding sequence is TGTGCCAGCAGTTACCTTCGGACAGGGAATAACGAGCAGTACTTC.